The clone carrying this TCR beta chain was recorded a few times. Its target is not known. TCRdb reprocessed the RT-PCR reads with MiXCR, giving one entry per CDR3 protein. The data hold 160,000 or so distinct CDR3 sequences, with 11% observed a single time. This specimen belongs to a study of response to subunit inactivated influenza vaccine. CDR3 length: 18 residues. CDR1 SGHRS and CDR2 YFSETQ come from the germline V gene. After removal of 3 bases from V and 5 bases from J, the junction contained 12 bases not matched to a gene. Study conclusions and caveats: Every seasonal influenza vaccination brings in few new T cells, the authors suggested.

The sequencing here drew on non-naive T cells sorted from PBMCs, taken more than 35 days after vaccination. The source is a man between 45 and 60 years old who received an inactivated influenza vaccine. The chain employs TRBV5-1 and TRBJ2-2; 11 bases map to TRBD2. CDR3 in DNA: TGCGCCAGCAGCTCCCTTCCTCTTAGCGGGAGGGGTACCGGGGAGCTGTTTTTT. This sequence encodes CASSSLPLSGRGTGELFF.